This entry is about one T cell receptor (beta chain). The antigen remains undetermined. TCRdb independently ran MiXCR on the RACE reads; one entry per CDR3 protein. The sample shows fewer than 400,000 distinct CDR3 sequences, 6% to 8.5% of them seen only once. V lost 3 bases and J 10 bases, leaving 11 bases between the germline ends. The CDR3 spans 12 residues. The germline gives CDR1 KGHDR, CDR2 SFDVKD. The data were obtained in a study of human T cells and chemical hapten exposure. Turning to the study itself: Minor pooled library volume differences mainly drove per-sample TCR yield variation.

The study's findings and limits: The donor cohort had alopecia, so its immune response may not match that of healthy people.

Time point given: patch test 1, 2 weeks after DPC sensitization. The sample's treatment: therapeutic diphenylcyclopropenone sensitization with weekly scalp DPC. Those who donated were patients with alopecia, 18 to 70 years of age, and suitable for DPC. The source of this sequence is a woman between 18 and 29 years old with alopecia areata. Some clones in this sample may be carry-over from other donors' samples. Source: whole blood, taken in connection with sensitization to the hapten diphenylcyclopropenone (DPC). The chain employs TRBV24-1 and TRBJ1-1; D remains ambiguous. The CDR3 sequence is CATSDGFGRAFF. The CDR3 DNA sequence: TGTGCCACCAGTGATGGATTTGGACGAGCTTTCTTT.